Sequencing of this T cell receptor (beta chain) was carried out in a study of T cell responses to AZD1222 COVID-19 vaccine. Study-level results: Seropositive status at baseline applied to only six AZD1222 recipients. It should be noted that donors were predominantly white British and more often female, and clonal diversity was possibly underestimated.

Comments on this clone: Its specificity is not known.

Profiling relied on immunoSEQ multiplex PCR, and the TCRdb table lists in-frame clones only, not all of them. The table lists approximately 110,000 clones, 70% to 90% of them singletons. Germline CDR1 MNHEY, CDR2 SVGAGI. With 6 bases removed from V and 4 bases from J, the gap between germline ends came to 10 bases. The length of the CDR3 is 13 residues. This chain connects TRBV6-5 to TRBJ2-1; D remains ambiguous. The clonotype originates from an adult who received the AZD1222 COVID-19 vaccine. This specimen consisted of peripheral blood, obtained 28 days after the second AZD1222 dose. In nucleotides, the CDR3 is TGTGCCAGCAGAACCCTCTTATACAATGAGCAGTTCTTC. This sequence encodes CASRTLLYNEQFF.